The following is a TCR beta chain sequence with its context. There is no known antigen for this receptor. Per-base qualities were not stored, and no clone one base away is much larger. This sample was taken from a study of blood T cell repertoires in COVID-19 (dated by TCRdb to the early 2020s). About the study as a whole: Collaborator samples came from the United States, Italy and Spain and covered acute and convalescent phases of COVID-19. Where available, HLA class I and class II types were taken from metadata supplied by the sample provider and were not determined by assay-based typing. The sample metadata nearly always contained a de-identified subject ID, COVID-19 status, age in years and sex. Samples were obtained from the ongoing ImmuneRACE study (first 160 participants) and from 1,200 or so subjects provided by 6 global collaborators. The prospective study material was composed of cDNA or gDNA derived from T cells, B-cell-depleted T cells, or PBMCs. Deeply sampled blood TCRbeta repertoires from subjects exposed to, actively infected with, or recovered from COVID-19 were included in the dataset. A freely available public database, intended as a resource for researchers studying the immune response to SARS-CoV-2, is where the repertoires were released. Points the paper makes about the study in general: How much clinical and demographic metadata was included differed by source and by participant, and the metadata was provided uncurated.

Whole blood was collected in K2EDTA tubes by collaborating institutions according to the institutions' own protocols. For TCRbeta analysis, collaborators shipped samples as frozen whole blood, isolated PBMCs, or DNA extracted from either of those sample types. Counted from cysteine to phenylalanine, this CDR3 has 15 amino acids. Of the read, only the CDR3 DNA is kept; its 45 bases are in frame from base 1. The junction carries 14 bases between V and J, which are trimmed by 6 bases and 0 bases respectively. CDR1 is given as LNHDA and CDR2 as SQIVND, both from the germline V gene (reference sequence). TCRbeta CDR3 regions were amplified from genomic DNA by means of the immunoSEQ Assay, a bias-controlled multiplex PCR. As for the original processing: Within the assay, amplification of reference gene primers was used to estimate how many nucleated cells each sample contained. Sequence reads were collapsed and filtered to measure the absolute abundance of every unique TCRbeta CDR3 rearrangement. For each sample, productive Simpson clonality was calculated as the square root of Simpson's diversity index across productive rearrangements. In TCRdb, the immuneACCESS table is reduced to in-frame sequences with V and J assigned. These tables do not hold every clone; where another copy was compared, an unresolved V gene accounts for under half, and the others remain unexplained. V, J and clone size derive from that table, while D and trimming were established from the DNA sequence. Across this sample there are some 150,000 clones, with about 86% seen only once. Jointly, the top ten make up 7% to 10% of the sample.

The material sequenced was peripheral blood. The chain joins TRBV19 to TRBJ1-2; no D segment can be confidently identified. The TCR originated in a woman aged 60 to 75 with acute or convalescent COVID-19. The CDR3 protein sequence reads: CASRRTADANYGYTF. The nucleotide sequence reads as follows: TGTGCCAGTAGACGTACAGCGGACGCTAACTATGGCTACACCTTC.